A selection of T cell receptor beta chains follows, all from one sample in a study of T cells after yellow fever vaccination. TCRdb fed the 5' RACE reads into MiXCR, producing one record per CDR3 protein. In the table there are around 350,000 distinct CDR3 sequences, 9.5% to 13% of which are singletons. The input for sequencing was PBMCs, taken on the day of the first yellow fever vaccination. The receptors originated from a man younger than 35 who received the YFV17D yellow fever vaccine. The CDR3 runs from the conserved cysteine through the conserved F or W. Fields, in order: clone size, D gene, J gene, V gene, CDR3 protein, CDR3 DNA. D genes are given only for firm matches. Not all rows give a size; the values are once, few, many and, for expanded clones, a class.

few	.	TRBJ1-2	TRBV20-1	CSAISKVRPNYGYTF	TGCAGTGCTATCAGTAAGGTTAGGCCTAACTATGGCTACACCTTC
many	.	TRBJ2-4	TRBV9	CASSEGGGGLLAKNIQYF	TGTGCCAGCAGCGAGGGAGGTGGGGGACTTTTAGCCAAAAACATTCAGTACTTC
few	.	TRBJ2-3	TRBV7-9	CASAPDTHTDTQYF	TGTGCCAGCGCTCCCGACACCCACACAGATACGCAGTATTTT
few	TRBD1	TRBJ1-6	TRBV12-3/TRBV12-4	CASSFGTGVNSPLHF	TGTGCCAGCAGTTTTGGGACAGGGGTGAATTCACCCCTCCACTTT
.	TRBD2	TRBJ2-2	TRBV4-3	CASSQGGRAGGELFF	TGCGCCAGCAGCCAAGGTGGGAGGGCTGGCGGGGAGCTGTTTTTT
few	TRBD2	TRBJ2-1	TRBV6-4	CASSGLAGNNEQFF	TGTGCCAGCAGTGGACTAGCGGGTAACAATGAGCAGTTCTTC
.	.	TRBJ2-2	TRBV10-3	CATAPDGSTTTGELFF	TGTGCCACAGCCCCGGACGGCTCCACAACCACCGGGGAGCTGTTTTTT
.	TRBD2	TRBJ2-1	TRBV11-2	CASSLVPSGGTTYYEQFF	TGTGCCAGCAGCTTAGTCCCTAGCGGGGGGACCACCTACTACGAGCAGTTCTTC
.	.	TRBJ2-3	TRBV18	CASSPGSGAWGTDTQYF	TGTGCCAGCTCACCGGGATCGGGGGCGTGGGGCACAGATACGCAGTATTTT
.	TRBD2	TRBJ2-3	TRBV29-1	CSLAGEADTQYF	TGCAGCTTAGCGGGGGAGGCAGATACGCAGTATTTT
few	.	TRBJ1-4	TRBV5-1	CASSLIGGNEKLFF	TGCGCCAGCAGCTTGATCGGAGGCAATGAAAAACTGTTTTTT
few	.	TRBJ2-5	TRBV21-1	CASSKGRRLASETQYF	TGTGCCAGCAGCAAAGGGAGGAGACTAGCAAGCGAGACCCAGTACTTC
few	.	TRBJ2-3	TRBV29-1	CSVVNSPRTQYF	TGCAGCGTTGTTAACTCTCCCCGTACGCAGTATTTT
few	.	TRBJ2-3	TRBV14	CASSQESRPGRISRMTDTQYF	TGTGCCAGCAGCCAAGAGTCTAGGCCGGGACGAATCTCCAGGATGACAGATACGCAGTATTTT
.	TRBD2	TRBJ2-1	TRBV6-1	CASSRSGLANNEQFF	TGTGCCAGCAGTCGTTCGGGACTAGCAAACAATGAGCAGTTCTTC
.	.	TRBJ1-5	TRBV12-3/TRBV12-4	CASSPREGQPQHF	TGTGCCAGCAGCCCCAGGGAGGGGCAGCCCCAGCATTTT
few	.	TRBJ1-1	TRBV12-3/TRBV12-4	CASTPGGLGAFF	TGTGCCAGCACCCCGGGGGGGCTGGGAGCTTTCTTT
few	TRBD1	TRBJ2-2	TRBV7-9	CASSRQGITGELFF	TGTGCCAGCAGCCGACAGGGGATCACCGGGGAGCTGTTTTTT
few	.	TRBJ2-5	TRBV7-2	CASSLAWGETQYF	TGTGCCAGCAGCTTAGCGTGGGGAGAGACCCAGTACTTC
many	.	TRBJ2-1	TRBV9	CASSRHPGEQFF	TGTGCCAGCAGCCGACATCCGGGGGAGCAGTTCTTC
.	.	TRBJ1-1	TRBV12-3/TRBV12-4	CASSPPLGNTEAFF	TGTGCCAGCAGTCCCCCTTTGGGGAACACTGAAGCTTTCTTT
.	TRBD1	TRBJ1-4	TRBV28	CASSPATGEGEKLFF	TGTGCCAGCAGCCCAGCTACAGGGGAGGGTGAAAAACTGTTTTTT
.	.	TRBJ2-5	TRBV20-1	CSTLLRDEETQYF	TGCAGTACTCTCTTGCGGGACGAGGAGACCCAGTACTTC
.	TRBD1	TRBJ2-1	TRBV3-1	CASSLGQGWKDEQFF	TGTGCCAGCAGCCTCGGACAGGGGTGGAAAGATGAGCAGTTCTTC
few	TRBD2	TRBJ2-3	TRBV7-9	CASSSTSGGAEDTQYF	TGTGCCAGCAGCTCGACTAGCGGGGGGGCAGAAGATACGCAGTATTTT
.	TRBD2	TRBJ2-2	TRBV29-1	CSAGGEASVNTGELFF	TGCAGCGCTGGGGGGGAGGCTTCAGTGAACACCGGGGAGCTGTTTTTT
few	.	TRBJ1-5	TRBV9	CASSVGLDPPQHF	TGTGCCAGCAGCGTAGGCCTGGACCCGCCCCAGCATTTT
.	.	TRBJ2-3	TRBV6-5	CASSYRGSSDTQYF	TGTGCCAGCAGTTACCGGGGTTCCTCAGATACGCAGTATTTT
.	.	TRBJ2-4	TRBV20-1	CSARDPIAKNIQYF	TGCAGTGCTAGAGATCCCATAGCCAAAAACATTCAGTACTTC
few	.	TRBJ1-4	TRBV5-1	CASSHPTAEKLFF	TGCGCCAGCAGCCATCCGACAGCAGAAAAACTGTTTTTT
few	.	TRBJ1-5	TRBV5-4	CAMGGREANQPQHF	TGTGCCATGGGGGGCAGGGAAGCAAATCAGCCCCAGCATTTT
few	TRBD1	TRBJ1-2	TRBV7-2	CASSLTGQGYGYTF	TGTGCCAGCAGCTTAACCGGACAGGGCTATGGCTACACCTTC
.	TRBD2	TRBJ2-5	TRBV30	CAWTREGLPQETQYF	TGTGCCTGGACTAGGGAGGGGCTACCCCAAGAGACCCAGTACTTC
few	.	TRBJ2-1	TRBV6-2/TRBV6-3	CASSFRQTLYNEQFF	TGTGCCAGCAGTTTCCGACAGACCCTCTACAATGAGCAGTTCTTC
.	TRBD1	TRBJ1-1	TRBV7-3	CASSPFPGQGGRAFF	TGTGCCAGCAGCCCGTTCCCGGGACAGGGTGGTCGGGCTTTCTTT
.	.	TRBJ2-7	TRBV7-6	CASSLGADLLEQYF	TGTGCCAGCAGCTTAGGGGCAGACCTCCTGGAGCAGTACTTC
many	TRBD2	TRBJ2-3	TRBV12-3/TRBV12-4	CASSPSGGITDTQYF	TGTGCCAGCAGCCCGAGCGGGGGGATCACAGATACGCAGTATTTT
few	TRBD1	TRBJ2-5	TRBV9	CASSPWDSQETQYF	TGTGCCAGCAGCCCATGGGACAGTCAAGAGACCCAGTACTTC
.	.	TRBJ1-6	TRBV4-3	CASQGSYNSPLHF	TGCGCCAGCCAGGGATCCTATAATTCACCCCTCCACTTT
.	.	TRBJ1-6	TRBV28	CATHSGDSPLHF	TGTGCCACCCACTCCGGGGATTCACCCCTCCACTTT
few	TRBD2	TRBJ2-1	TRBV2	CASSVPMGTSGGTSYNEQFF	TGTGCCAGCAGCGTCCCTATGGGGACTAGCGGGGGGACCTCCTACAATGAGCAGTTCTTC
.	TRBD1	TRBJ2-6	TRBV10-3	CAIQKTGGFNVLTF	TGTGCCATCCAAAAGACAGGGGGGTTTAACGTCCTGACTTTC
many	.	TRBJ2-5	TRBV12-3/TRBV12-4	CASSLKYRRTQYF	TGTGCCAGCAGTTTAAAGTATCGGCGTACCCAGTACTTC
few	TRBD1	TRBJ1-2	TRBV27	CASSLSGTGTFSYGYTF	TGTGCCAGCAGTTTATCCGGGACAGGGACCTTCAGCTATGGCTACACCTTC
few	.	TRBJ2-5	TRBV11-2	CASSLGGRVGETQYF	TGTGCCAGCAGCTTAGGGGGCCGGGTAGGGGAGACCCAGTACTTC
few	TRBD2	TRBJ2-3	TRBV6-1	CASRGSARGRTDTQYF	TGTGCCAGCAGGGGGTCGGCGCGGGGGAGAACAGATACGCAGTATTTT
.	.	TRBJ2-2	TRBV5-1	CASSLEGSSGELFF	TGCGCCAGCAGCTTGGAAGGTAGCTCCGGGGAGCTGTTTTTT
many	.	TRBJ1-5	TRBV7-2	CASSPGTSNQPQHF	TGTGCCAGCAGCCCGGGGACAAGCAATCAGCCCCAGCATTTT
.	TRBD1	TRBJ1-1	TRBV19	CASRGRSTGGTEAFF	TGTGCCAGTAGGGGCCGTTCAACAGGGGGGACTGAAGCTTTCTTT
many	.	TRBJ2-5	TRBV2	CASSLTLSAATEETQYF	TGTGCCAGCAGTCTTACCCTGAGCGCGGCTACCGAAGAGACCCAGTACTTC